The 18 T cell receptor delta chains presented below share a single source sample, sequenced in a study of gamma-delta T cells after stem cell transplantation. TCRdb reprocessed the RT-PCR reads using CATT. The repertoire holds under 1,500 delta-chain clones, around 2% seen once, with under 40% in the top ten. Sequenced input: gamma-delta T cells. These receptors came from a human donor. It is not recorded whose cells these are; they may come from a transplant donor.

This clone showed up just a few times. A read error is the likely source, as a far larger clone sits one nucleotide away. In the same sample, other DNA sequences code for this CDR3. This chain links TRDV1 with TRDJ1; the match to TRDD3 covers 9 bases. The CDR3 is made up of 25 amino acids. Germline loops: CDR1 TSWWSYY, CDR2 QGS. Trimming took 3 bases from V and 0 from J; bases not matched to a gene: 32. In nucleotides, the CDR3 is TGTGCTCTTGGGGACTCTATCACCCATTCGGAGGCTCCTTGGACAGGGGATACGTACACCGATAAACTCATCTTT. Amino acid sequence: CALGDSITHSEAPWTGDTYTDKLIF.

This clone was observed a handful of times. TCRdb's protein for this DNA is that of a much larger clone and differs from the translation at residue 4, likely a read error; the protein shown is the DNA translation. The rearrangement links TRDV2 to TRDJ1; tentative D call: TRDD3 (6 bases). Germline loops: CDR1 GEAIGNYY, CDR2 EKD. V dropped 5 bases and J dropped 0 bases, with 18 bases sitting between them. The CDR3 spans 16 residues. The CDR3 spells CACGGPLGKNTDKLIF. The CDR3 DNA reads TGTGCCTGTGGCGGCCCACTGGGAAAAAACACCGATAAACTCATCTTT.

Concerning this clone: Translating this DNA gives a protein that differs at residue 12 from the TCRdb one, which belongs to a much larger clone; a read error is likely, and the protein shown is this translation. Distinct nucleotide sequences in the sample also encode this CDR3. The chain carries TRDV2 and TRDJ3, with 9 bases matching TRDD3. The length of the CDR3 is 19 residues. CDR1 is GEAIGNYY and CDR2 is EKD in the germline V gene. CDR3 DNA sequence: TGTGCCTGTGACCGTACTGGGGGACCGAGCTCCTGCGACACCCGACAGATGTTTTTC. This codes for CACDRTGGPSSCDTRQMFF.

About this clone: This DNA's translation and the protein TCRdb lists, from a much larger clone, do not match at residue 18, likely due to a read error; the protein shown is translated from the DNA. The identical CDR3 is also encoded by other nucleotide sequences in the sample. The chain carries TRDV1 and TRDJ1, with 7 bases fitting TRDD3. The CDR3 is 25 amino acids. Per the germline V gene, CDR1 is TSWWSYY and CDR2 is QGS. With 3 bases clipped from V and 0 bases from J, the junction kept 34 bases outside the gene matches. This chain's CDR3 is CALGDSITHSEAPWTGDAYTDKLIF. CDR3 bases: TGTGCTCTTGGGGACTCTATCACCCATTCGGAGGCTCCTTGGACGGGGGATGCGTACACCGATAAACTCATCTTT.

Of note for this clone: The translation of this DNA and the TCRdb protein of a much larger clone differ at residue 15, probably owing to a read error; the protein shown here is translated from the DNA. The chain links TRDV3 to TRDJ1; 11 bases agree with TRDD3. The CDR3 sequence is 19 residues long. Germline CDR1 and CDR2: TVYSNPD and GDNSRS (reference sequence). The CDR3 region is CAFHSYSSWGIRGTNKLIF. CDR3 nucleotides: TGTGCCTTTCACTCCTATTCCTCGTGGGGGATACGAGGCACCAATAAACTCATCTTT. The whole variable domain, filled in from reference TRDV3 and TRDJ1, reads CDKVTQSSPDQTVASGSEVVLLCTYDTVYSNPDLFWYRIRPDYSFQFVFYGDNSRSEGADFTQGRFSVKHILTQKAFHLVISPVRTEDSATYYCAFHSYSSWGIRGTNKLIFGKGTRVTVEP.

This clone was observed a handful of times. TCRdb shows a much larger clone's protein in place of this DNA's translation, and the two differ at residue 11, likely through a read error; the protein shown is translated from the DNA. The CDR3: CACALLGVPDELIF. The CDR3 DNA is TGTGCCTGTGCTTTACTGGGGGTCCCCGATGAACTCATCTTT. The V and J genes are TRDV2 and TRDJ1; 8 bases map to TRDD3. Germline V CDR1 and CDR2: GEAIGNYY, EKD. The CDR3 is made up of 14 amino acids.

Points on this clone: The protein held in TCRdb is that of a much larger clone and does not match this DNA's translation at residue 12, likely because of a read error; the protein shown is translated from the DNA. The J gene is TRDJ1, the V gene TRDV1, with no clear D. The CDR3 is 23 amino acids. V was cut by 1 base and J by 2 bases, with 35 bases left in between. Germline CDR1 TSWWSYY, CDR2 QGS. CDR3 sequence (DNA): TGTGCTCTTGGGGAACCCCCTCATTTCCCCCCGAGTGCGCAGGGACCTTGGACCGATAAACTCATCTTT. Translated: CALGEPPHFPPSAQGPWTDKLIF.

This clone has a handful of counts. This likely traces to a read error, being one base from a far larger clone. Other DNA sequences from this sample encode an identical CDR3 as well. This chain's CDR3 is CAFRDYPQTGGHRSWDTRQMFF. The CDR3 DNA reads as TGTGCCTTTAGGGACTACCCTCAAACTGGGGGCCATCGCTCCTGGGACACCCGACAGATGTTTTTT. The gene calls are TRDV3 and TRDJ3, with 8 bases identical to TRDD3. Germline V lookup: CDR1 TVYSNPD, CDR2 GDNSRS (reference sequence). This CDR3 spans 22 amino acids.

In its sample, this clone is hyperexpanded. In the same sample, other DNA sequences code for this CDR3. The chain combines TRDV1 with TRDJ1, with 8 bases matching TRDD3. The CDR3 loop spans 18 amino acids. Trimming at V came to 1 base and at J to 0 bases, leaving 10 bases not matched to a gene. Per the germline V gene, CDR1 is TSWWSYY and CDR2 is QGS. CDR3 residues: CALGEPPILGAHTDKLIF. DNA for the CDR3: TGTGCTCTTGGGGAACCTCCGATACTGGGGGCTCACACCGATAAACTCATCTTT.

This clone is medium-sized in the sample. A far larger clone is just one base off, so this is likely a read error. The chain has TRDV2 and TRDJ1; 10 bases are a match to TRDD3. Germline-derived CDR1 and CDR2 are GEAIGNYY and EKD. The CDR3 is made up of 18 amino acids. The CDR3 is CACGTLGDTGARADKLIF. The CDR3 DNA is TGTGCCTGTGGCACCTTGGGGGATACAGGAGCGAGGGCCGATAAACTCATCTTT.

In the case of this clone: TCRdb assigns this DNA the protein of a much larger clone, which departs from its translation at residue 19; this likely reflects a read error, and the protein shown comes from translating the DNA. This rearrangement joins TRDV1 to TRDJ1; perhaps TRDD3 as D (6 bases). Trimming left V 2 bases short and J 4 bases short, with 41 bases between. The CDR3 sequence is 24 residues long. Germline V CDR1 and CDR2: TSWWSYY, QGS. CDR3 in amino acids: CALGELARPTRPLLGLKSNDKLIF. For the CDR3, the DNA is TGTGCTCTTGGGGAATTGGCTCGCCCTACGAGGCCCTTACTGGGCCTTAAGTCCAACGATAAACTCATCTTT.

This clone was detected only a few times. The translation of this DNA and the TCRdb protein of a much larger clone differ at residue 18, probably owing to a read error; the protein shown here is translated from the DNA. The rearrangement joins TRDV1 to TRDJ1; 9 bases fit TRDD3. CDR3 length equals 20 residues. The germline V gene encodes CDR1 TSWWSYY and CDR2 QGS. This chain's CDR3 is CALGELRFPQEGIRGAKPIF. CDR3 nucleotides: TGTGCTCTTGGGGAACTGCGGTTCCCCCAAGAGGGGATACGGGGTGCTAAACCCATCTTT.

Concerning this clone: This DNA's translation and the protein TCRdb lists, from a much larger clone, do not match at residue 12, likely due to a read error; the protein shown is translated from the DNA. The J gene is TRDJ1, the V gene TRDV2; TRDD2 or TRDD3 may be the D gene (5 bases each). The CDR3 is 24 residues long. Trimming shortened V by 1 base and J by 0 bases, and 38 bases separated the two germline ends. Germline V gives CDR1 GEAIGNYY, CDR2 EKD. CDR3 in amino acids: CACDTVLGRDPSELVSTYTDKLIF. The DNA of the CDR3 is TGTGCCTGTGACACGGTATTGGGACGCGATCCTAGTGAACTGGTCTCGACGTACACCGATAAACTCATCTTT.

To note about this clone: A far larger clone differs by one base, so this is likely a read error. This same CDR3 is encoded by further DNA sequences in the sample. The chain combines TRDV2 with TRDJ1, with D perhaps assigned TRDD2 or TRDD3 (5 bases each). The germline V gene encodes CDR1 GEAIGNYY and CDR2 EKD. This CDR3 contains 18 residues. The CDR3 sequence is CACDTVSSGGFYTDKLIF. CDR3 bases: TGTGCCTGCGACACCGTCTCTTCCGGGGGGTTTTACACCGATAAACTCATCTTT.

This clone was seen a handful of times. CDR3 in amino acids: CACDQMGDSTDKLIF. CDR3 bases: TGTGCCTGTGACCAAATGGGGGATAGCACCGATAAACTCATCTTT. V is TRDV2 and J is TRDJ1; TRDD3 aligns across 9 bases. Trimming at V came to 3 bases and at J to 1 base, leaving 5 bases not matched to a gene. Germline CDR1 GEAIGNYY, CDR2 EKD. This CDR3 contains 15 residues.

The table lists this clone with a few counts. The TCRdb protein, from a much larger clone, departs from this DNA's translation at residue 17, likely by read error; the protein shown derives from the DNA. The V and J genes are TRDV1 and TRDJ1; 9 bases agree with TRDD3. Germline V gene lookup returns CDR1 TSWWSYY and CDR2 QGS. CDR3 length: 21 residues. This CDR3 is CALGEPPSPFRTGGVTGKLIF. CDR3 nucleotides: TGTGCTCTTGGGGAACCCCCGAGCCCTTTCCGTACTGGGGGAGTCACCGGTAAACTCATCTTT.

As for this clone: One base separates it from a far larger clone, so it is likely a read error. Different DNA sequences within this sample yield the same CDR3. The chain has TRDV3 and TRDJ1; 10 bases are a match to TRDD3. The CDR3 contains 15 residues. Germline CDR1 TVYSNPD, CDR2 GDNSRS (reference sequence). The CDR3 region has the DNA TGTGCCTTTCCTATACTGGGGGATCTGGCCGATAAGCTCATCTTT. Its protein product is CAFPILGDLADKLIF.

By its share, this clone is large. Other DNA sequences within the sample encode an identical CDR3. DNA for the CDR3: TGTGCTCTTGGGGAACCCCCTCATTTCCCCCCGGGTGCGCAGGGACCTTGGACCGATAAACTCATCTTT. This codes for CALGEPPHFPPGAQGPWTDKLIF. The chain couples TRDV1 to TRDJ1, with no clear D. Trimming removed 1 base from V and 2 bases from J, with 35 bases in between. Germline CDR1 TSWWSYY, CDR2 QGS. CDR3 length: 23 amino acids.